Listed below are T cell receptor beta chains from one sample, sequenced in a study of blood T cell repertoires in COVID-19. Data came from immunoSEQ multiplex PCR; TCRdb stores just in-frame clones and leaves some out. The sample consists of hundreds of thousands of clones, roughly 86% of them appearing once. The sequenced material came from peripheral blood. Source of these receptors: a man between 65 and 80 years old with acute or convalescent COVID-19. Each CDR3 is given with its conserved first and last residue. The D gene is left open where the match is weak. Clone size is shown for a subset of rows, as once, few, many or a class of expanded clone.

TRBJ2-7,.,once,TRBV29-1,TGCAGCGCCGGGGACACCTACGAGCAGTACTTC,CSAGDTYEQYF
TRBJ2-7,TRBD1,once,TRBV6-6,TGTGCCAGCAGTTACGAGGGACAGTCCTACGAGCAGTACTTC,CASSYEGQSYEQYF
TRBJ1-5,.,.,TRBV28,TGTGCCAGCAGTCCGCTAGGGGGGGCTGATAGCAATCAGCCCCAGCATTTT,CASSPLGGADSNQPQHF
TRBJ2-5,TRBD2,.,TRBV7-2,TGTGCTGGGTCGACTAGCGGATTACAAGAGACCCAGTACTTC,CAGSTSGLQETQYF
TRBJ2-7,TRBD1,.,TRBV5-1,TGCGCCAGCGCCTCCGGGACAGGCCCCTACGAGCAGTACTTC,CASASGTGPYEQYF
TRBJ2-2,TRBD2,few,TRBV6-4,TGTGCCAGATCGGACGGGCGACGGGAGGCCCTCGTCGACACCGGGGAGCTGTTTTTT,CARSDGRREALVDTGELFF
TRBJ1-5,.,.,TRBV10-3,TGTGCCATCAGTGCGGTGAAGGGGAGCAATCAGCCCCAGCATTTT,CAISAVKGSNQPQHF
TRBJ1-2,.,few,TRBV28,TGTGCCAGCAGTCTAGGACCCACGGGGGTAGTAGGGGGCTACACCTTC,CASSLGPTGVVGGYTF
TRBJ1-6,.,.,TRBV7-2,TGTGCCAGCAGCTTAGGGGTGGGCTCACCCCTCCACTTT,CASSLGVGSPLHF
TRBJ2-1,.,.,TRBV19,TGTGCCAGTAGTATAGATCGGGGATTTGAGCAGTTCTTC,CASSIDRGFEQFF
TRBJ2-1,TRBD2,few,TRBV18,TGTGCCAGCTCACAGACTAGCGCGGACAATGAGCAGTTCTTC,CASSQTSADNEQFF
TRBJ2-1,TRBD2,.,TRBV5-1,TGCGCCAGCAGCCCTCCTCTAGCGGGGGGGCCATCGACGAATGAGCAGTTCTTC,CASSPPLAGGPSTNEQFF
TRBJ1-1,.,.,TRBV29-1,TGCAGCGCAACAGGGAACACTGAAGCTTTCTTT,CSATGNTEAFF
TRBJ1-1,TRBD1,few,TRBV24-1,TGTGCCTACCATCGTGTCCCGGGACAGGGCAATAGCACTGAAGCTTTCTTT,CAYHRVPGQGNSTEAFF
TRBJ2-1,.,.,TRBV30,TGTGCCTGGAGTGTCGGACCGGGACTTTACTACAATGAGCAGTTCTTC,CAWSVGPGLYYNEQFF
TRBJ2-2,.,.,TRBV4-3,TGCGCCAGCAGCCAAGCCCTAGCGCAGAACACCGGGGAGCTGTTTTTT,CASSQALAQNTGELFF
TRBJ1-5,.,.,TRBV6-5,TGTGCCAGCAGTTTATCATCCAGGGGAAGCAATCAGCCCCAGCATTTT,CASSLSSRGSNQPQHF
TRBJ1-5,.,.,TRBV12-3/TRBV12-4,TGTGCCAGCAGTTTGACCGGGAATCAGCCCCAGCATTTT,CASSLTGNQPQHF
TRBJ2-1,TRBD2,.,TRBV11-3,TGTGCCAGCAGCGCCGAACTAGCGAGTGAGCAGTTCTTC,CASSAELASEQFF
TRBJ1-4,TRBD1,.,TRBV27,TGTGCCAGCAGTTTATTGGGACAGGGGAGTGAAAAACTGTTTTTT,CASSLLGQGSEKLFF
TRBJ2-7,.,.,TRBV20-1,TGCAGTGCTAGACAGGGGAACGAGCAGTACTTC,CSARQGNEQYF
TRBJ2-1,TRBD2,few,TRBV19,TGTGCCAGTAGTGTTCTAGCGGGAGCAACCTACAATGAGCAGTTCTTC,CASSVLAGATYNEQFF
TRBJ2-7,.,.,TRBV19,TGTGCCAGTAGTTTTGGAGGGGGCGCGACCTACGAGCAGTACTTC,CASSFGGGATYEQYF
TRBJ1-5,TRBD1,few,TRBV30,TGTGCCTGGAGTGTAGCGGGACAGGGTTATCAGCCCCAGCATTTT,CAWSVAGQGYQPQHF
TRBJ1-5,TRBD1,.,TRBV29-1,TGCAGCGTTAGACAGGGCGGCAATCAGCCCCAGCATTTT,CSVRQGGNQPQHF
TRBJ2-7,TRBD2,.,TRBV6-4,TGTGCCAGCAGGGCACCCGGGACTAGCGTAACCTACGAGCAGTACTTC,CASRAPGTSVTYEQYF
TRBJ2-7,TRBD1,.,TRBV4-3,TGCGCCAGCAGCCAATACGGACAGGGCTCCTACGAGCAGTACTTC,CASSQYGQGSYEQYF